This T cell receptor beta chain stems from a study of OX40 agonist ivuxolimab in advanced cancers. Study in general: Clinicians treated patients with ivuxolimab, an agonistic anti-OX40 (CD134) antibody. Cancers in dose escalation were hepatocellular, melanoma, renal cell and head and neck.

The table came from immunoSEQ multiplex PCR; TCRdb's copy has only in-frame clones and leaves some out. The profile shows about 27,000 clones, 82% of them singletons. This clone was seen only a few times. The CDR3 extends over 15 amino acids. Germline V gene data show CDR1 as LGHNA and CDR2 as YNFKEQ. The V end was cut by 0 bases, the J end by 1 base, with 8 bases between. The V and J genes are TRBV4-2 and TRBJ2-3, with D unclear. The origin of this receptor is an adult with an advanced solid tumor such as melanoma, head and neck, liver or kidney cancer. The input for sequencing was CD4+ or CD8+ T cells sorted from blood, taken in a trial of the OX40 agonist ivuxolimab. CDR3 sequence (DNA): TGTGCCAGCAGCCAAGATTATGCGGGCACAGATACGCAGTATTTT. Translating it yields CASSQDYAGTDTQYF.